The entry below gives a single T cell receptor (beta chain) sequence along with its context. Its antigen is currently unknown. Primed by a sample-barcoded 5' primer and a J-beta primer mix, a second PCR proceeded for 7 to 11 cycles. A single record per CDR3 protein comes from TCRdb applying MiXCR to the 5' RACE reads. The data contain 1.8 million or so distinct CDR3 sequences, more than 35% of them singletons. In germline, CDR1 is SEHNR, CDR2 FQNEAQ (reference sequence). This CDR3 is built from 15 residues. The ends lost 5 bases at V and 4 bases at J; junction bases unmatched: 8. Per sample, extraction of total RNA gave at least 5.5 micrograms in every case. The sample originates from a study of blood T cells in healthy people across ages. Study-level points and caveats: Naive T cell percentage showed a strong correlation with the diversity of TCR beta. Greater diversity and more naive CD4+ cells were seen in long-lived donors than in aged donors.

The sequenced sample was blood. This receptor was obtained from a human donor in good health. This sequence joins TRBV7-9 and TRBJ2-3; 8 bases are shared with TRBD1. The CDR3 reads CASSRTQGVADTQYF. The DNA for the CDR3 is TGTGCCAGCAGCCGTACACAGGGGGTGGCAGATACGCAGTATTTT.